Each of the 15 T cell receptor beta chains below was sequenced from the same sample in a study of shared clonotypes between healthy human individuals (dated by TCRdb to about 2020). The library relied on the immunoSEQ multiplex PCR assay. This immuneACCESS table, as held by TCRdb, lists in-frame sequences with V and J called but not all clones. Of the missing ones, under half trace to an unresolved V gene in checked studies; the others have no known cause. The sample profile shows roughly 2 million clones; 85% to 95% of them were found once. Around 0.13% of the sample comes from the top ten. The sample consisted of naive CD4+ T cells sorted from blood. Sample cell subset or site, as interpreted from the label and publication: CD45RA+ positively selected. These receptor sequences come from a man between 18 and 29 years old in good health.

The CDR3 reads CASSLVADNEQYF. In DNA form, the CDR3 reads TGTGCCAGCAGCTTGGTTGCGGACAACGAGCAGTACTTC. V gene TRBV5-6 combines with J gene TRBJ2-7, with TRBD1 as a possible D gene (5 bases). V lost 0 bases and J lost 5, with 9 bases in between. The V gene's germline CDR1 is SGHDT and CDR2 YYEEEE. The CDR3 is 13 residues long. Variable domain in full (rest from reference TRBV5-6 and TRBJ2-7): DAGVTQSPTHLIKTRGQQVTLRCSPKSGHDTVSWYQQALGQGPQFIFQYYEEEERQRGNFPDRFSGHQFPNYSSELNVNALLLGDSALYLCASSLVADNEQYFGPGTRLTVT.

This chain links TRBV5-1 with TRBJ1-6; D unclear. This CDR3 is built from 15 residues. CDR1 is SGHRS, CDR2 YFSETQ, per germline. The ends were cut back, 0 bases at V and 6 bases at J, with 10 bases in the middle. CDR3 loop: CASSLAESGNSPLHF. CDR3 sequence (DNA): TGCGCCAGCAGCTTGGCGGAGTCCGGTAATTCACCCCTCCACTTT.

This clone was observed a single time. The chain recombines TRBV4-1 with TRBJ1-1, with TRBD1 identical over 11 bases. The germline V gene has CDR1 MGHRA and CDR2 YSYEKL. The V segment lost 2 bases and the J segment 9 bases; nucleotides outside the gene matches: 17. The CDR3 extends over 18 amino acids. In nucleotides, the CDR3 is TGCGCCAGCAGCCAACCCCCCGGAGGGGGGGACAGGGGGGGAAAAGCTTTCTTT. Encoded protein: CASSQPPGGGDRGGKAFF.

This sequence joins TRBV6-1 and TRBJ1-4; D ambiguous. V lost 3 bases, J lost 6 bases, and 14 bases lay in between. CDR3 size: 15 residues. Germline lookup yields CDR1 MNHNS and CDR2 SASEGT. The CDR3 DNA reads as TGTGCCAGCAGTGATCCCGGTGGGCGCGATGAAAAACTGTTTTTT. Amino acids: CASSDPGGRDEKLFF.

The chain uses TRBV2 and TRBJ2-7, with D maybe TRBD2 (5 bases). Germline CDR1 SNHLY, CDR2 FYNNEI. V was cut by 6 bases and J by 2 bases, with 8 bases left in between. The CDR3 has 12 amino acids. In DNA form, the CDR3 reads TGTGCCAGCAGGGCCGGGACCTACGAGCAGTACTTC. Encoded protein: CASRAGTYEQYF.

The rearrangement joins TRBV7-3 to TRBJ2-5; no clear D. With 1 base removed from V and 4 bases from J, the gap between germline ends came to 10 bases. The CDR3 spans 14 residues. Germline CDR1 is SGHTA and CDR2 is FQGTGA. The CDR3 protein is CASSLNAGSETQYF. The CDR3 DNA reads as TGTGCCAGCAGCTTAAACGCCGGGTCAGAGACCCAGTACTTC.

This sequence joins TRBV7-9 and TRBJ2-3; D not resolved. The CDR3 is made up of 13 amino acids. V dropped 5 bases and J dropped 4 bases, with 10 bases sitting between them. Germline CDR1 reads SEHNR; CDR2 reads FQNEAQ (reference sequence). CDR3 DNA: TGTGCCAGCAGCCCAGCGAAGGCAGATACGCAGTATTTT. Protein: CASSPAKADTQYF. Looking up the rest from reference TRBV7-9 and TRBJ2-3 gives the full variable domain: DTGVSQNPRHKITKRGQNVTFRCDPISEHNRLYWYRQTLGQGPEFLTYFQNEAQLEKSRLLSDRFSAERPKGSFSTLEIQRTEQGDSAMYLCASSPAKADTQYFGPGTRLTVL.

The rearrangement links TRBV30 to TRBJ1-4; 9 bases align to TRBD1. The V gene end was trimmed by 3 bases and the J gene end by 3 bases; junction bases not matched to a gene: 5. The CDR3 is 15 residues long. The germline V gene encodes CDR1 GTSNPN and CDR2 SVGIG (reference sequence). The CDR3 reads CAWRSTGGSNEKLFF. The CDR3 DNA reads TGTGCCTGGAGATCAACAGGGGGCTCTAATGAAAAACTGTTTTTT.

The CDR3 DNA sequence: TGCAGCCAAGGGGGATCGGGCGAGCAGTACTTC. This translates into CSQGGSGEQYF. The rearrangement joins TRBV20-1 to TRBJ2-7, with a possible D match to TRBD1 (6 bases). The germline V gene encodes CDR1 DFQATT and CDR2 SNEGSKA (reference sequence). The CDR3 has 11 residues.

The genes are TRBV6-1 and TRBJ2-3; TRBD1 agrees at 10 bases. CDR1 MNHNS and CDR2 SASEGT come from the germline V gene. V gave up 0 bases and J gave up 1 base; unmatched junction bases: 1. The CDR3 totals 16 residues. CDR3 loop: CASSEAGTGGTDTQYF. CDR3 sequence (DNA): TGTGCCAGCAGTGAAGCCGGGACAGGGGGCACAGATACGCAGTATTTT.

This clone was found once. This rearrangement joins TRBV18 to TRBJ1-2; 8 positions match TRBD1. V gave up 0 bases and J gave up 4 bases; unmatched junction bases: 1. CDR1 and CDR2 (germline): KGHSH, LQKENI. CDR3 length: 14 residues. CDR3: CASSPPTGAYGYTF. CDR3 DNA sequence: TGTGCCAGCTCACCACCGACAGGGGCCTATGGCTACACCTTC.

The chain is built from TRBV19 and TRBJ1-5; D gene unclear. This CDR3 spans 13 amino acids. V lost 3 bases to trimming and J lost 6 bases, with 9 bases between them. CDR1 and CDR2 from the germline V gene are LNHDA and SQIVND (reference sequence). Here the CDR3 DNA reads TGTGCCAGTAGTATCAGGCCGGGTCAGCCCCAGCATTTT. This sequence encodes CASSIRPGQPQHF.

V usage is TRBV2 and J usage is TRBJ2-7, with no clear D. In germline, CDR1 is SNHLY, CDR2 FYNNEI. Trimming left V 10 bases short and J 0 bases short, with 13 bases between. This CDR3 has 13 amino acids. The CDR3 coding sequence is TGTGCCACCCGCTTGTGGGACTCCTACGAGCAGTACTTC. Its protein product is CATRLWDSYEQYF.

This clone was counted only a few times. The chain carries TRBV30 and TRBJ1-2; 9 bases are a match to TRBD1. Losses at the gene ends were 3 bases for V and 2 bases for J; bases not matched to a gene: 4. CDR3 length: 14 amino acids. Germline V CDR1 and CDR2: GTSNPN, SVGIG (reference sequence). The CDR3: CAWRNRGPNYGYTF. For the CDR3, the DNA is TGTGCCTGGAGAAACAGGGGGCCGAACTATGGCTACACCTTC.

The J gene is TRBJ2-3, the V gene TRBV29-1; TRBD1 matches at 7 bases. The CDR3 runs to 13 residues. Germline V lookup: CDR1 SQVTM, CDR2 ANQGSEA. With 7 bases clipped from V and 6 bases from J, the junction kept 10 bases outside the gene matches. The CDR3 DNA follows: TGCAGCGCGGGACAGCCTCCTGGGGATACGCAGTATTTT. Translation: CSAGQPPGDTQYF.